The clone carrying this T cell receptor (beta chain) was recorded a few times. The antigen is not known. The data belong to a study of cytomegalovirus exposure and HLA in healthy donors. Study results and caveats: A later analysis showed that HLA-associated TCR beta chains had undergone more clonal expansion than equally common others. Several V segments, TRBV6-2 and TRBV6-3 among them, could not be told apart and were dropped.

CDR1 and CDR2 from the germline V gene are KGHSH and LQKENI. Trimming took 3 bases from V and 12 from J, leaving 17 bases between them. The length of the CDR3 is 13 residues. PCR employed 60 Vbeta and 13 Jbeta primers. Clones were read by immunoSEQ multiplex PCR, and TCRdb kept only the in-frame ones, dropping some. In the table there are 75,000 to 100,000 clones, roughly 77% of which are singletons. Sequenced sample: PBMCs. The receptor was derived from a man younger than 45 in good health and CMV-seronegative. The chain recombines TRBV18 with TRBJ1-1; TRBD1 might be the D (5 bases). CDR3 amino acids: CASSPEWPGITFF. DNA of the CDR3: TGTGCCAGCTCACCCGAATGGCCAGGGATAACTTTCTTT.